The T cell receptor beta chain under discussion was sequenced for a study of T cell clonality in common variable immunodeficiency. Study-wide results and caveats: T cell subpopulation sequencing would be needed to explain CVID clonality. Common variable immunodeficiency TCR beta sequences reportedly had fewer deletions and N-nucleotide insertions. Fewer TCRbeta clones were shared among CVID subjects than controls.

Caucasian heritage predominated among both patients and controls. Germline loops: CDR1 LNHDA, CDR2 SQIVND (reference sequence). There are 15 residues in the CDR3. V lost 8 bases and J lost 5; bases outside the gene matches: 14. As concerns this clone: Its antigen is not known. The read is 3 residues too short to cover the CDR3 end, so that end is filled in from the germline J gene.

Equal genomic DNA amounts from CVID and control samples were sequenced. Libraries were prepared by immunoSEQ multiplex PCR; TCRdb keeps only in-frame clonotypes and omits some of them. This table lists over 15,000 clones. This TCR came from a human donor with common variable immunodeficiency. The rearrangement links TRBV19 to TRBJ1-1; 7 bases are shared with TRBD1. Sample: peripheral blood mononuclear cells. The DNA read from the CDR3 is TGTGCCAGTCGCCTTTACAGGGGAGGAGGAACTGAA. As protein: CASRLYRGGGTE. In full, the CDR3 reads CASRLYRGGGTEAFF.